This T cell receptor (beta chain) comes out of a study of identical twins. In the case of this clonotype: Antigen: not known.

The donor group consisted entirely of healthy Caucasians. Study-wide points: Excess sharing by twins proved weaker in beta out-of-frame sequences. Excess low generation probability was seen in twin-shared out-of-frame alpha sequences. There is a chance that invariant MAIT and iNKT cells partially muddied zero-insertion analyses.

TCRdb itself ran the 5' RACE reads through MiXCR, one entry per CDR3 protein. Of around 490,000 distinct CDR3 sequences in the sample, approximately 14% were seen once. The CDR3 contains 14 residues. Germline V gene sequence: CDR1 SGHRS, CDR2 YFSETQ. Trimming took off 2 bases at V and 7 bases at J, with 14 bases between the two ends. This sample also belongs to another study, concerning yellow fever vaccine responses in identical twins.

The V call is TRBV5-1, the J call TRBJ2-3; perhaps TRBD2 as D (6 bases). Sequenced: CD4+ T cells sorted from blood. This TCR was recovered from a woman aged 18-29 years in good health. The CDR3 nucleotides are TGCGCCAGCAGCTTTACTCGACTAGACTATACGCAGTATTTT. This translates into CASSFTRLDYTQYF.